The T cell receptor beta chain under discussion was sequenced for a study of OX40 agonist ivuxolimab in advanced cancers. The wider study: Roughly two fifths of patients had received prior checkpoint inhibitor therapy. Partial responses were achieved by three patients, one with hepatocellular carcinoma and two with cutaneous melanoma. General observations from the study: The CD4+ and CD8+ T cells in the blood had expanded clonally by week 6 at 0.1 to 3.0 mg/kg.

The method was immunoSEQ multiplex PCR; TCRdb's version includes in-frame clones alone and lacks a portion of them. This table holds some 65,000 clones, approximately 90% found once. This clone was found once. Its antigen remains unknown. The sequence came from an adult with an advanced solid tumor such as melanoma, head and neck, liver or kidney cancer. The sample consisted of CD4+ or CD8+ T cells sorted from blood, taken in a trial of the OX40 agonist ivuxolimab.

The CDR3 DNA reads as TGTGCCAGCAGTTACTCGAGGGAGCCCCAGCATTTT. Its protein product is CASSYSREPQHF. This rearrangement joins TRBV6-6 to TRBJ1-5; no definite D call. The CDR3 has 12 residues. Germline CDR1 reads MNHNY; CDR2 reads SVGAGI (reference sequence). The ends were cut back, 0 bases at V and 8 bases at J, with 5 bases in the middle.